This TCR beta chain came from a study of T cell responses to AZD1222 COVID-19 vaccine. Study findings and constraints: The number of AZD1222 recipients seropositive at baseline was only 5 to 7. Two AZD1222 doses significantly raised spike-specific TCR breadth and depth over controls.

Measured with immunoSEQ multiplex PCR; TCRdb has only the in-frame clones, and not every one. This sample has 78,000 or so clones; 80% occur once, and the top ten carry 47%. With regard to this clone: No antigen is known for it.

Trimming at V came to 6 bases and at J to 5 bases, leaving 6 bases not matched to a gene. CDR3 length equals 14 residues. Germline values: CDR1 MDHEN, CDR2 SYDVKM. Sequenced here: peripheral blood, sampled 28 days after the second AZD1222 dose. This sequence was found in an adult who received the AZD1222 COVID-19 vaccine. This chain uses TRBV28 with TRBJ1-5; 8 nucleotides line up with TRBD1. CDR3 protein: CASRPPRGHQPQHF. The DNA for the CDR3 is TGTGCCAGCAGACCCCCCAGGGGGCATCAGCCCCAGCATTTT.